This T cell receptor (beta chain) appears in the sequencing data of a study of cytomegalovirus exposure and HLA in healthy donors. Overall study context: As an earlier analysis found, 150 million to 200 million T cells yielded fewer than 130 million unique TCR beta sequences.

This PCR relied on a set of 60 Vbeta primers and 13 Jbeta primers. Using immunoSEQ multiplex PCR, the repertoire was profiled, and TCRdb retains in-frame clones only, with some absent. The sample has 75,000 to 95,000 clones, about two thirds seen once; the top ten hold approximately 2.9%. General study findings and limits: Earlier analysis found most TCR beta V segments productive about 87% or about 30% of the time. In a later analysis, at a false discovery rate of 0.05, 16,951 TCR beta sequences matched HLA alleles.

The V and J ends lost 1 base and 1 base respectively, with 9 bases between them. The V gene's germline CDR1 is SGHRS and CDR2 YFSETQ. The length of the CDR3 is 14 residues. Concerning this clone: As yet, its antigen is unknown.

This sequence joins TRBV5-1 and TRBJ2-7, with D possibly being TRBD1 (5 bases). This TCR came from a man in his fifties in good health and CMV-seronegative. Sequencing used PBMCs. CDR3 sequence reads: CASSLITGSYEQYF. The CDR3 nucleotides are TGCGCCAGCAGCTTGATAACAGGATCCTACGAGCAGTACTTC.